These 20 T cell receptor beta chains share one sample of origin, sequenced in a study of T cell responses to AZD1222 COVID-19 vaccine (dated by TCRdb to 2020 to 2023). Libraries were built with the immunoSEQ multiplex PCR assay. Not all clones reach the TCRdb copy of this immuneACCESS table, which keeps in-frame sequences only. Checked studies attribute under half of the gap to unresolved V genes and leave the rest unexplained. Within this sample are 100,000 to 150,000 clones, with around 87% of them counted one time only. In total, the top ten clones hold about 1.2% of the sample. The time point label, read with the paper, signifies: baseline before first vaccination. This material consisted of peripheral blood, taken on day 0 of AZD1222 vaccination. These TCRs come from an adult in good health.

The V gene is TRBV12-3 or TRBV12-4, the J gene TRBJ1-1, with a weak D call TRBD1 (5 bases). V gave up 4 bases and J gave up 7 bases, with 13 bases separating them. This CDR3 is built from 13 residues. CDR3 bases: TGTGCCAGCAGTTACCGGGACGGAAGTGAAGCTTTCTTT. Encoded protein: CASSYRDGSEAFF.

The sample holds a few counts of this clone. The gene calls are TRBV10-3 and TRBJ2-6; 7 bases align to TRBD1. After removal of 7 bases from V and 0 bases from J, the junction contained 6 bases not matched to a gene. This CDR3 is built from 16 residues. Germline V gene data show CDR1 as ENHRY and CDR2 as SYGVKD. CDR3 amino acids: CAIMGQLASGANVLTF. CDR3 sequence (DNA): TGTGCCATCATGGGACAGCTTGCCTCTGGGGCCAACGTCCTGACTTTC.

The DNA for the CDR3 is TGTGCCAGCAGCTTGGGATCGGCTAGCGGGGTCCAAGAGACCCAGTACTTC. Protein sequence: CASSLGSASGVQETQYF. The chain employs TRBV5-5 and TRBJ2-5, with TRBD2 matching over 9 bases. The trim removed 0 bases at V and 1 base at J, leaving 7 bases unmatched. The germline CDR1 and CDR2 sequences are SGHKS and YYEKEE (reference sequence). The CDR3 runs to 17 residues.

V and J are TRBV11-2 and TRBJ2-2; D may match TRBD1 or TRBD2 (5 bases each). V shed 4 bases and J shed 5 bases, with 11 bases lying between them. This CDR3 is built from 14 residues. Germline lookup yields CDR1 SGHAT and CDR2 FQNNGV. The CDR3 coding sequence is TGTGCCAGCAGCTCACAGTGGGGGACCGGGGAGCTGTTTTTT. Protein sequence: CASSSQWGTGELFF.

This chain uses TRBV9 with TRBJ1-6; D ambiguous. Germline V CDR1 and CDR2: SGDLS, YYNGEE. V was clipped by 3 bases and J by 8 bases, with 6 bases between them. CDR3 length: 12 residues. The DNA for the CDR3 is TGTGCCAGCAGCGACCTAGATTCACCCCTCCACTTT. Translated, it gives CASSDLDSPLHF.

The chain employs TRBV6-2 or TRBV6-3 and TRBJ1-1; D might be TRBD1 (5 bases). The CDR3 contains 15 residues. V lost 2 bases to trimming and J lost 5 bases, with 15 bases between them. Per germline, CDR1 MNHEY and CDR2 SVGEGT. The CDR3, as DNA: TGTGCCAGCAGTTACGGCGGAGGGGTGTGGACTGAAGCTTTCTTT. Translated, it gives CASSYGGGVWTEAFF.

In this sample, this clone turned up once. The chain is built from TRBV19 and TRBJ2-1, with 7 positions matching TRBD2. There are 16 residues in the CDR3. V was clipped by 1 base and J by 0 bases; unmatched bases: 3. Germline V gene data show CDR1 as LNHDA and CDR2 as SQIVND (reference sequence). For the CDR3, the DNA is TGTGCCAGTAGTATAGGGTGGGGGGGCTCCTACAATGAGCAGTTCTTC. Translated: CASSIGWGGSYNEQFF.

This rearrangement joins TRBV12-3 or TRBV12-4 to TRBJ1-1; 8 bases agree with TRBD1. V gave up 2 bases and J gave up 8 bases; unmatched junction bases: 1. CDR3 length: 12 amino acids. In DNA form, the CDR3 reads TGTGCCAGCAGTTTATGGACAGGGGAAGCTTTCTTT. Residues: CASSLWTGEAFF.

V gene TRBV3-1 (or the pseudogene TRBV3-2) combines with J gene TRBJ2-7, with 10 nucleotides matching TRBD2. The CDR3 covers 13 residues. The germline gives CDR1 LGHDT, CDR2 YNNKEL (reference sequence). V lost 8 bases, J lost 0 bases, and 1 base stayed unmatched. In DNA form, the CDR3 reads TGTGCCAGCCGACTAGCGGGCTCCTACGAGCAGTACTTC. Protein sequence: CASRLAGSYEQYF.

The chain couples TRBV12-3 or TRBV12-4 to TRBJ1-2; maybe TRBD1 (5 bases). Between the trimmed V and J ends, which lost 6 bases and 4 bases, there was a span of 12 bases. CDR3 length: 13 amino acids. The CDR3, as DNA: TGTGCCAGCAGCCCAGGACACGCCTATGGCTACACCTTC. Translating it yields CASSPGHAYGYTF.

The rearrangement joins TRBV5-4 to TRBJ2-7, with a possible D match to TRBD2 (5 bases). Germline loops: CDR1 SGHNT, CDR2 YYREEE (reference sequence). V dropped 0 bases and J dropped 2 bases, with 24 bases sitting between them. The CDR3 has 19 residues. The CDR3 DNA sequence: TGTGCCAGCAGCTTGGTGCGGCTGGCGGGCCCACCCCATACCTACGAGCAGTACTTC. Protein product: CASSLVRLAGPPHTYEQYF.

The genes are TRBV3-1 (or the pseudogene TRBV3-2) and TRBJ2-5; D is undetermined. The CDR3 consists of 14 residues. V was pared by 5 bases and J by 5 bases, with 15 bases between. CDR1 is LGHDT and CDR2 is YNNKEL in the germline V gene (reference sequence). The CDR3 DNA follows: TGTGCCAGCAGCTCGATAGCCCTGTTGGAGACCCAGTACTTC. Its protein is CASSSIALLETQYF.

The chain links TRBV5-1 to TRBJ2-1; a possible D gene is TRBD1 (6 bases). Germline V gene lookup returns CDR1 SGHRS and CDR2 YFSETQ. The CDR3 is 14 residues long. The V end was cut by 0 bases, the J end by 2 bases, with 6 bases between. The CDR3 nucleotides are TGCGCCAGCAGCTTGGAGGGGGCCTACAATGAGCAGTTCTTC. Its protein product is CASSLEGAYNEQFF.

The chain couples TRBV7-9 to TRBJ1-4, with no clear D. The CDR3 runs to 15 residues. CDR1 SEHNR and CDR2 FQNEAQ come from the germline V gene (reference sequence). V was shortened by 3 bases and J by 0 bases, with 8 bases between the two germline ends. CDR3: CASSLAETTNEKLFF. The CDR3 bases are TGTGCCAGCAGCTTGGCGGAGACAACTAATGAAAAACTGTTTTTT. Full variable domain (remainder filled in from reference TRBV7-9 and TRBJ1-4): DTGVSQNPRHKITKRGQNVTFRCDPISEHNRLYWYRQTLGQGPEFLTYFQNEAQLEKSRLLSDRFSAERPKGSFSTLEIQRTEQGDSAMYLCASSLAETTNEKLFFGSGTQLSVL.

The rearrangement uses TRBV10-3 and TRBJ2-7; a weak D match, TRBD2 (6 bases). The germline V gene has CDR1 ENHRY and CDR2 SYGVKD. The CDR3 length is 14 residues. V was trimmed by 3 bases and J by 4 bases, leaving 13 bases between them. The CDR3 bases are TGTGCCATCAGTGATGTTGCGGGGTTTTACGAGCAGTACTTC. It specifies CAISDVAGFYEQYF.

The J gene is TRBJ1-1, the V gene TRBV5-1; D ambiguous. The germline gives CDR1 SGHRS, CDR2 YFSETQ. The CDR3 loop spans 14 amino acids. V lost 2 bases and J 0 bases, leaving 8 bases between the germline ends. DNA of the CDR3: TGCGCCAGCAGCTTCAACAAAATGAACACTGAAGCTTTCTTT. It specifies CASSFNKMNTEAFF.

The chain joins TRBV7-9 to TRBJ2-3; D uncertain. CDR1 is SEHNR and CDR2 is FQNEAQ in the germline V gene (reference sequence). This CDR3 comprises 19 residues. V lost 3 bases to trimming and J lost 5 bases, with 27 bases between them. CDR3 region: CASSLGLTNSRLAKDTQYF. The CDR3 DNA follows: TGTGCCAGCAGCTTGGGCCTAACAAACTCTCGTCTGGCAAAAGATACGCAGTATTTT.

This rearrangement joins TRBV2 to TRBJ1-1; no clear D gene. The CDR3 sequence is 13 residues long. Germline CDR1 SNHLY, CDR2 FYNNEI. V was shortened by 6 bases and J by 5 bases, with 13 bases between the two germline ends. In DNA, the CDR3 is TGTGCCAGCAGAGAGGGAAGGAGGACTGAAGCTTTCTTT. Its protein product is CASREGRRTEAFF.

This chain joins TRBV6-1 and TRBJ2-3; perhaps TRBD2 as D (5 bases). CDR1 and CDR2 (germline): MNHNS, SASEGT. This CDR3 has 17 residues. The V and J ends lost 2 bases and 0 bases respectively, with 15 bases between them. The CDR3 nucleotides are TGTGCCAGCAGTGAATTCGGACTGGTCGATAGCACAGATACGCAGTATTTT. Translation gives CASSEFGLVDSTDTQYF.

This sequence joins TRBV10-2 and TRBJ1-4; TRBD1 aligns across 7 bases. This CDR3 contains 14 residues. The V and J ends lost 1 base and 13 bases, in that order; junction bases with no gene match: 9. The germline CDR1 and CDR2 sequences are WSHSY and SAAADI. For the CDR3, the DNA is TGCGCCAGCAGTGAGTACACAGGGGTGTGGAGACTGTTTTTT. It translates to CASSEYTGVWRLFF.